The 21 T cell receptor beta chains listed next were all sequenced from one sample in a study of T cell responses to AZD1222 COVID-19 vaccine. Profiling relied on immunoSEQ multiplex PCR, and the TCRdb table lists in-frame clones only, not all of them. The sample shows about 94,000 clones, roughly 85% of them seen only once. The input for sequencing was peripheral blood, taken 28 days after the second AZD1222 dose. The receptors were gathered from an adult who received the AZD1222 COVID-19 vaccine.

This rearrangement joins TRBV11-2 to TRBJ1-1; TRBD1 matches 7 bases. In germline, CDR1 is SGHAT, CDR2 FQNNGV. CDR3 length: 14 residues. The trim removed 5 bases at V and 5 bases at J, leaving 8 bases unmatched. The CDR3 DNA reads TGTGCCAGCAGCCTCAGACAGGGCCATACTGAAGCTTTCTTT. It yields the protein CASSLRQGHTEAFF.

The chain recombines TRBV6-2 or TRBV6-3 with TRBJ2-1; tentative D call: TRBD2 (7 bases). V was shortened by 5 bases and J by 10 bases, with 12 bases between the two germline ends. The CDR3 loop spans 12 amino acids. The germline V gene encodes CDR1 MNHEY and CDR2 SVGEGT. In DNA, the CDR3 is TGTGCCAGCAGTCAGGGGACTACGGAGCAGTTCTTC. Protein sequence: CASSQGTTEQFF.

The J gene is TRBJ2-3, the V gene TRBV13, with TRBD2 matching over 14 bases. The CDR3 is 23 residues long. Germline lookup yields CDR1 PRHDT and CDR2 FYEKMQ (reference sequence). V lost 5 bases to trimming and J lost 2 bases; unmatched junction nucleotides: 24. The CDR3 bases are TGTGCCAGCAGCGCCAGTCGACAGGGGCCGGGACTAGCGGGGGCGATAACCACAGATACGCAGTATTTT. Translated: CASSASRQGPGLAGAITTDTQYF.

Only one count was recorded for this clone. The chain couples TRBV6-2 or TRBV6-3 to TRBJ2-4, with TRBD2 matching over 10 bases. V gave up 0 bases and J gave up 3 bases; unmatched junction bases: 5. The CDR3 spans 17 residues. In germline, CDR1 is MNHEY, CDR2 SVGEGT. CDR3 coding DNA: TGTGCCAGCAGTTACTCGGGACTAGCGTTCGACAAAAACATTCAGTACTTC. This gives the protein CASSYSGLAFDKNIQYF.

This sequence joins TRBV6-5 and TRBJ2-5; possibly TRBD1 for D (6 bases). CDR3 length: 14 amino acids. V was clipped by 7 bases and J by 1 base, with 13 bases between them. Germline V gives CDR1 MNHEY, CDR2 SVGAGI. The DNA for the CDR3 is TGTGCCAGCACTAGGACAGAACTCCAAGAGACCCAGTACTTC. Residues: CASTRTELQETQYF.

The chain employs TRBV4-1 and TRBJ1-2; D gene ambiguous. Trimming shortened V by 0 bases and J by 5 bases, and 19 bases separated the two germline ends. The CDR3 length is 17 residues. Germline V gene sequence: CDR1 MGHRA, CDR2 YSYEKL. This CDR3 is CASSQDVPLAAVYGYTF. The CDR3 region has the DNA TGCGCCAGCAGCCAAGATGTCCCTTTGGCCGCCGTGTATGGCTACACCTTC.

The CDR3, as DNA: TGTGCCAGCAGCTTAGACAGGGATGGACCTGGCTACACCTTC. Protein product: CASSLDRDGPGYTF. V usage is TRBV11-2 and J usage is TRBJ1-2; TRBD1 might be the D (5 bases). Trimming shortened V by 0 bases and J by 7 bases, and 12 bases separated the two germline ends. Germline CDR1 and CDR2: SGHAT and FQNNGV. This CDR3 is built from 14 residues.

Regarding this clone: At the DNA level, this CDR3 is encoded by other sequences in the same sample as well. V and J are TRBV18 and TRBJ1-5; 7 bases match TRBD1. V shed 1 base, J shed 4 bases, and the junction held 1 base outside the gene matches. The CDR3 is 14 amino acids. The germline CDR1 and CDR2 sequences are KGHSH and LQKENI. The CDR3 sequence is CASSPQGANQPQHF. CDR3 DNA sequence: TGTGCCAGCTCACCACAGGGGGCAAATCAGCCCCAGCATTTT.

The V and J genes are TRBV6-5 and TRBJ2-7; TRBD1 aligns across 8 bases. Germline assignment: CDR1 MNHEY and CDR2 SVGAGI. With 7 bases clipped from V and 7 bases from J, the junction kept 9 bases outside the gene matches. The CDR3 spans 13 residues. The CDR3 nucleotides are TGTGCCAGCATGACAGGGGCCGTGAGGGAGCAGTACTTC. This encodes CASMTGAVREQYF.

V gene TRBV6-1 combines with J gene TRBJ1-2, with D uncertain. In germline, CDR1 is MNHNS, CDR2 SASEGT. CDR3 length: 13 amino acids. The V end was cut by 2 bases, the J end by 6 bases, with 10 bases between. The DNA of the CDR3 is TGTGCCAGCAGTGAAAACCTCCTCGATGGCTACACCTTC. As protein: CASSENLLDGYTF.

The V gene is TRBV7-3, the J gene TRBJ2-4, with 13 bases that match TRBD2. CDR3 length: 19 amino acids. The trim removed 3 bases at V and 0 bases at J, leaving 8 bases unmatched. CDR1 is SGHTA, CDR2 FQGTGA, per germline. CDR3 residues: CASSFDRLAGGLAKNIQYF. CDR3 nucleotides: TGTGCCAGCAGCTTCGACCGACTAGCGGGAGGACTAGCCAAAAACATTCAGTACTTC.

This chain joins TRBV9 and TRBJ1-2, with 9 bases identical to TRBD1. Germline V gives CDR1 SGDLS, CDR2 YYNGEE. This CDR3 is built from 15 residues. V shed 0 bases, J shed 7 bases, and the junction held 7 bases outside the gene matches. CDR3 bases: TGTGCCAGCAGCGTAGTGACAGGGGGAGGCTCTGGCTACACCTTC. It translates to CASSVVTGGGSGYTF.

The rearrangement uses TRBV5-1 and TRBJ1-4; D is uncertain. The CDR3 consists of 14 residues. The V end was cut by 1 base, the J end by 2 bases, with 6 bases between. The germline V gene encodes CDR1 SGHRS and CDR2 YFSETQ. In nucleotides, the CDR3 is TGCGCCAGCAGCTTGTATCAGACTAATGAAAAACTGTTTTTT. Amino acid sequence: CASSLYQTNEKLFF. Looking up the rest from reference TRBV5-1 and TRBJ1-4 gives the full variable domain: KAGVTQTPRYLIKTRGQQVTLSCSPISGHRSVSWYQQTPGQGLQFLFEYFSETQRNKGNFPGRFSGRQFSNSRSEMNVSTLELGDSALYLCASSLYQTNEKLFFGSGTQLSVL.

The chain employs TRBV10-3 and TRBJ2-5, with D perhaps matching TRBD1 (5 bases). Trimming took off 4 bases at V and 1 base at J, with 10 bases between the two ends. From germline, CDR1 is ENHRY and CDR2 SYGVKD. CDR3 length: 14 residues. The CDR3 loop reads CAISVKDTQETQYF. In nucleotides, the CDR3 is TGTGCCATCAGTGTTAAGGACACCCAAGAGACCCAGTACTTC.

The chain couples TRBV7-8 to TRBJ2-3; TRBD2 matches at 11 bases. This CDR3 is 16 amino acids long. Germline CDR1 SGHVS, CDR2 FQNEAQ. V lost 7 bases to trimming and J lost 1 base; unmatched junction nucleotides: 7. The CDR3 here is CASTLAGGPGTDTQYF. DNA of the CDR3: TGTGCCAGCACTTTAGCGGGGGGGCCGGGCACAGATACGCAGTATTTT.

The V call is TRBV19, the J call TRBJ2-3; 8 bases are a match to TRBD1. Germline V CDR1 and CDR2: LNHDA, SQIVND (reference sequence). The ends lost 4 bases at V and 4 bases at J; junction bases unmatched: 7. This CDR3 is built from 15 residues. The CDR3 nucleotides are TGTGCCAGTAGTAGACGGACAGGGCTCCCAGATACGCAGTATTTT. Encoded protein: CASSRRTGLPDTQYF.

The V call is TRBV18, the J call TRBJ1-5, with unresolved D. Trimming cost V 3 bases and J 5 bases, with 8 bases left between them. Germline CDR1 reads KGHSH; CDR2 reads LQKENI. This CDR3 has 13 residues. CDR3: CASSPGRDQPQHF. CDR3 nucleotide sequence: TGTGCCAGCTCACCCGGCAGAGATCAGCCCCAGCATTTT.

CDR3 DNA sequence: TGTGCCAGCAGTTTAAGGGGCGGTAGCAATCAGCCCCAGCATTTT. Its translation is CASSLRGGSNQPQHF. The rearrangement joins TRBV27 to TRBJ1-5; perhaps TRBD1 as D (5 bases). V dropped 2 bases and J dropped 0 bases, with 8 bases sitting between them. This CDR3 is built from 15 residues. The V gene's germline CDR1 is MNHEY and CDR2 SMNVEV (reference sequence).

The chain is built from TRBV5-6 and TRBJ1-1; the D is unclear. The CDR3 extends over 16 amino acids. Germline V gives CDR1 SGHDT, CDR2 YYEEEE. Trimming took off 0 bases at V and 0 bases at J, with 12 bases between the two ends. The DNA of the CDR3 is TGTGCCAGCAGCTTGGGGTCAGGTGTCATGAACACTGAAGCTTTCTTT. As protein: CASSLGSGVMNTEAFF. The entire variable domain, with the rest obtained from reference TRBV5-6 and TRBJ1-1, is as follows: DAGVTQSPTHLIKTRGQQVTLRCSPKSGHDTVSWYQQALGQGPQFIFQYYEEEERQRGNFPDRFSGHQFPNYSSELNVNALLLGDSALYLCASSLGSGVMNTEAFFGQGTRLTVV.

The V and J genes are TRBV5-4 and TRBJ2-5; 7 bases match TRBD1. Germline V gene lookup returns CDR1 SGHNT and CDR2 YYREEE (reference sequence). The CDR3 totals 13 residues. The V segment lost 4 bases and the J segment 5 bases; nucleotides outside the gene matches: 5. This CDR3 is CASSTGQRETQYF. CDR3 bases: TGTGCCAGCAGCACGGGACAGAGGGAGACCCAGTACTTC.

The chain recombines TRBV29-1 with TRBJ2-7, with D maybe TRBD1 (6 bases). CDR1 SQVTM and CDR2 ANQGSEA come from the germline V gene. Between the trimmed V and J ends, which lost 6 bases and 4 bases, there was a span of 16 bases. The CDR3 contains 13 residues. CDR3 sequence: CSVAQGEGYEQYF. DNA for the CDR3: TGCAGCGTAGCACAGGGAGAGGGATACGAGCAGTACTTC.